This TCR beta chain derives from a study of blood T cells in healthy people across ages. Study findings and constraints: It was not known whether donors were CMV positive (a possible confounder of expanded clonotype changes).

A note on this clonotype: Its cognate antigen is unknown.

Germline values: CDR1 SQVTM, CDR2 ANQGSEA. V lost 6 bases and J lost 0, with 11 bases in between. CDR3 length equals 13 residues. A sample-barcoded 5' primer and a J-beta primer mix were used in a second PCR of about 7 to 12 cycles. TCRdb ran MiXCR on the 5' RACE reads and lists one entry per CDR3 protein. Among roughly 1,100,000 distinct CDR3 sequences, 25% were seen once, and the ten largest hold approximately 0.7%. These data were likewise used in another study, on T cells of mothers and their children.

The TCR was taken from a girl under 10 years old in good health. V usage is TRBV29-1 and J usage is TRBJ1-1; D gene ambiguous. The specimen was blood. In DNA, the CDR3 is TGCAGCGTGGGGAGTGCAGTGAACACTGAAGCTTTCTTT. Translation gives CSVGSAVNTEAFF.